The T cell receptor beta chain described here comes from a study of cytomegalovirus exposure and HLA in healthy donors. Study-wide results and caveats: Accurate HLA-A and HLA-B prediction from TCR beta sequences was reported for most subjects. The study labeled 150 to 200 TCR beta chains cytomegalovirus-associated. Exclusion as indistinguishable affected some V segments, including TRBV6-2 and TRBV6-3.

Primers for the PCR totalled 60 Vbeta and 13 Jbeta. Per the original methods: The authors later counted roughly 79 million unique TCR beta chains, some 9.9 million of them shared. Sequencing was performed with immunoSEQ multiplex PCR; in TCRdb, only in-frame clones are kept and a portion is missing. V, J and clone size were drawn from that table, and D and trimming were deduced from the DNA. Of some 87,000 clones listed, around two thirds are singletons. The germline V gene encodes CDR1 MNHNS and CDR2 SASEGT. The CDR3 sequence is 15 residues long. Trimming took 3 bases from V and 7 from J, leaving 16 bases between them. For this clone: Its specificity is unknown.

The origin of this receptor is a woman between 25 and 40 years old in good health and CMV-seropositive. V gene TRBV6-1 combines with J gene TRBJ1-5, with D perhaps matching TRBD1 (6 bases). The sequenced sample was PBMCs. The CDR3 here is CASSEGQGIGQPQHF. The CDR3 bases are TGTGCCAGCAGTGAGGGTCAGGGGATCGGGCAGCCCCAGCATTTT.